Given below is one TCR beta chain in context. Antigen unknown. Samples left unsorted employed 80 million to 95 million PBMCs for genomic DNA. Deletions cut 1 base from V and 2 bases from J, with 12 bases between. The CDR3 is made up of 16 amino acids. CDR1 and CDR2 from the germline V gene are SGHVS and FNYEAQ. Deep-level running was used for the assay. Under the authors' procedure: ImmunoSEQ output lacked quality scores and full-length reads, limiting matched filtering. Profiling relied on immunoSEQ multiplex PCR, and the TCRdb table lists in-frame clones only, not all of them. That table supplies the V and J calls and clone size; D and trimming were determined from the DNA. Found here are about 490,000 clones, around 78% of them singletons; the top ten hold approximately 13%. The data belong to a study of shared clonotypes between healthy human individuals. Notes on the study in general: Only blood was sampled, and tissue TCR repertoires likely differ from blood ones.

This TCR derives from a woman aged 40 to 50 in good health. Some clones in this sample may be carry-over from other donors' samples. The chain joins TRBV7-6 to TRBJ1-3; maybe TRBD1 (6 bases). Sequencing was done on a sample of PBMCs. The CDR3 nucleotides read TGTGCCAGCAGCTTAGGAGGGGGTATCACTGGAAACACCATATATTTT. Protein sequence: CASSLGGGITGNTIYF.